This is a list of T cell receptor beta chains from one sample in a study of blood T cell repertoires in COVID-19. Assay used: immunoSEQ multiplex PCR; TCRdb lists only in-frame clones, some missing. In the table there are under 300,000 clones, approximately 90% of which are singletons. Sequenced: peripheral blood. These receptors all come from a woman aged 40 to 50 who had recovered from COVID-19. The CDR3 runs from the conserved cysteine through the conserved F or W. The D gene is left open where the match is weak. Rows may omit the clone size; those that give it use once, few, many or a size class.

D gene	J gene	CDR3 length	clone size	V gene	CDR3 protein	CDR3 DNA
TRBD1	TRBJ1-2	13	few	TRBV7-3	CASSFTGGYGYTF	TGTGCCAGCAGCTTTACAGGGGGCTATGGCTACACCTTC
TRBD2	TRBJ2-7	15	-	TRBV5-1	CASSPEFSGVYEQYF	TGCGCCAGCAGCCCGGAGTTTAGCGGGGTCTACGAGCAGTACTTC
TRBD2	TRBJ2-5	15	-	TRBV6-2/TRBV6-3	CASSYLQREYETQYF	TGTGCCAGCAGTTACTTGCAGCGGGAGTACGAGACCCAGTACTTC
-	TRBJ2-6	17	-	TRBV4-3	CASSQDVAVSGANVLTF	TGCGCCAGCAGCCAAGATGTAGCAGTCTCTGGGGCCAACGTCCTGACTTTC
-	TRBJ2-1	17	-	TRBV3-1/TRBV3-2	CASSQDLRGGAVNEQFF	TGTGCCAGCAGCCAAGATCTGAGAGGGGGGGCCGTCAATGAGCAGTTCTTC
TRBD2	TRBJ2-1	18	-	TRBV29-1	CSVRQSGTSMSSYNEQFF	TGCAGCGTTCGCCAATCCGGGACTAGCATGAGCTCCTACAATGAGCAGTTCTTC
-	TRBJ2-3	16	-	TRBV6-2/TRBV6-3	CASSYRRDSTTDTQYF	TGTGCCAGCAGTTACCGCCGGGACTCGACTACAGATACGCAGTATTTT
TRBD1	TRBJ2-1	20	-	TRBV12-5	CASGLGPGTGSRSSYNEQFF	TGTGCTAGTGGTTTGGGCCCGGGGACAGGGTCCCGATCCTCCTACAATGAGCAGTTCTTC
-	TRBJ2-7	13	-	TRBV2	CASRQGSTYEQYF	TGTGCCAGCAGACAGGGATCTACCTACGAGCAGTACTTC
-	TRBJ2-4	15	-	TRBV12-2	CASRASGRAKNIQYF	TGTGCAAGTCGGGCTAGCGGGAGAGCCAAAAACATTCAGTACTTC
-	TRBJ1-5	16	-	TRBV18	CASSYYGTPSNQPQHF	TGTGCCAGCTCATATTACGGGACACCTAGCAATCAGCCCCAGCATTTT
TRBD1	TRBJ1-2	16	-	TRBV5-1	CASREGQGAPDYGYTF	TGCGCCAGCAGGGAGGGACAGGGGGCCCCTGACTATGGCTACACCTTC